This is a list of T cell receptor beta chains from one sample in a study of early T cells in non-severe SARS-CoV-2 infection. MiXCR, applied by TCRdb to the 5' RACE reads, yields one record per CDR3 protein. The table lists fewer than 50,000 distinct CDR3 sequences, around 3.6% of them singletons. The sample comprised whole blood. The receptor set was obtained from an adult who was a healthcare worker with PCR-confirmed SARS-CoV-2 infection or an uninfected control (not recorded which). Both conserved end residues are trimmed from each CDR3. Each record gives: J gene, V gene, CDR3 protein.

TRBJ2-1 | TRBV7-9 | ASSPRTGVNEQF
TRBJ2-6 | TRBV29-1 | SVDESGANVLT
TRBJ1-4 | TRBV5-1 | ASSWDSSDNEKLF
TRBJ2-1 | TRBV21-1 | ASSKETSGRPSN
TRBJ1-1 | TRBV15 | ATSRDRGQMNTEAF
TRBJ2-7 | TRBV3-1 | ASSATGLLRGGAYEQY
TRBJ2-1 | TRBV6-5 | ASSYRSGRAGEQF
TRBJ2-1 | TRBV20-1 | SAPPGGSRYEQF
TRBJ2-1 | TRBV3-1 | ASSQVNSGSGGQF
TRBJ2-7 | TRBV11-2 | ASSSRGTADHEQY
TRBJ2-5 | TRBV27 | ASSRLGVRFEETQY
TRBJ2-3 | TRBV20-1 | SGQGLDTQY
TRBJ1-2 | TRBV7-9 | ASSFPGTDETYT
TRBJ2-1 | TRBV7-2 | ASSLNLAGGKF
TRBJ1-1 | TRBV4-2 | ASSQATGWDSPNTEAF
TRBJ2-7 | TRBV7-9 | ASSNGGTSYEQY
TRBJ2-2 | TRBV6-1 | ASSGIQGMNTGELF
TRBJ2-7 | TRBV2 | ASSFTRTGTYEQY
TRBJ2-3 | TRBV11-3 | ASSLDLVVGHPVVGESTQY
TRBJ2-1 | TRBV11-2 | ASSFSSGTSGRGDEQF
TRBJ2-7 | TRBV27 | ASSLRGALKSYEQY
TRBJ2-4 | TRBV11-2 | ASSPFWGRAQNIQY
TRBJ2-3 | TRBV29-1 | SVGTGVATDTQY
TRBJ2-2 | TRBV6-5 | ASSPGTSAGELF
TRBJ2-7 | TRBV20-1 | SARAGGSVYEQY
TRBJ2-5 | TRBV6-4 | DDLQETQY
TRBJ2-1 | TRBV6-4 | ASSEGATAYNEQF